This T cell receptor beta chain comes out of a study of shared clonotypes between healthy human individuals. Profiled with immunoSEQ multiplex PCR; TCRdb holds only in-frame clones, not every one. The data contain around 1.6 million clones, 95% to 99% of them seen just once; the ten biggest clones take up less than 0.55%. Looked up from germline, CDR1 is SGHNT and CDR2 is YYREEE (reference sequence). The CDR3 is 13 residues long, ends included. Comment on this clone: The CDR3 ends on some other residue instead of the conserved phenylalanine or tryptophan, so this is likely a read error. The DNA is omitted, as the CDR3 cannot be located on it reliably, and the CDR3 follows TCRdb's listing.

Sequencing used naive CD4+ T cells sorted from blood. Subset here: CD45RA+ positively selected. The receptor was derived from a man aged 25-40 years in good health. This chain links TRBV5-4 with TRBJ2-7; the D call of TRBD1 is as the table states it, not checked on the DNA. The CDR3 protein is CASSLAGAAQIDL.